This TCR beta chain was sequenced in a study of blood T cell repertoires in COVID-19. Study-wide background: Whether acute or convalescent, the COVID-19 samples came from the United States, Italy and Spain. In each case, the material was cDNA or gDNA derived from T cells, B-cell-depleted T cells, or PBMCs.

The protocol was immunoSEQ multiplex PCR, while the TCRdb copy is restricted to in-frame clones and leaves out a portion. The sample contains 130,000 or so clones, more than 70% of which appear only once. V was clipped by 2 bases and J by 7 bases, with 11 bases between them. The CDR3 totals 13 residues. The rearrangement joins TRBV12-3 or TRBV12-4 to TRBJ1-2; TRBD1 might be the D (6 bases). The sequencing input was peripheral blood. This sequence originates from a human donor in a cohort sampled during active COVID-19. The CDR3 coding sequence is TGTGCCAGCAGTTTACAGGGGATGGGTGGCTACACCTTC. As protein: CASSLQGMGGYTF.